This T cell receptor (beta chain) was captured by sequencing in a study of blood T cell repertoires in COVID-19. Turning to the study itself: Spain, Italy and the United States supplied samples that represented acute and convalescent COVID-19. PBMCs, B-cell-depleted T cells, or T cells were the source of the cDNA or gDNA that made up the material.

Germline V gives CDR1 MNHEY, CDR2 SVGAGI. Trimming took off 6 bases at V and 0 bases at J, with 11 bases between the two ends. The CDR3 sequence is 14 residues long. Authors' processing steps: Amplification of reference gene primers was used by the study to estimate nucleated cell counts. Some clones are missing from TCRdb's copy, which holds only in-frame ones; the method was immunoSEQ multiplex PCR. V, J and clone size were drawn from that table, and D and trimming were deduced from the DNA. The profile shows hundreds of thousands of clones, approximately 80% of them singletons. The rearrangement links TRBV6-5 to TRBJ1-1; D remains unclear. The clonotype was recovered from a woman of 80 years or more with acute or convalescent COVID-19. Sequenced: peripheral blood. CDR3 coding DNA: TGTGCCAGCAGGACTCGGGTAGTGAACACTGAAGCTTTCTTT. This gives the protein CASRTRVVNTEAFF.